Listed here is a single TCR beta chain. V dropped 4 bases and J dropped 0 bases, with 10 bases sitting between them. The CDR3 extends over 15 amino acids. CDR1 LNHNV and CDR2 YYDKDF come from the germline V gene (reference sequence). The data belong to a study of T cells in Graves' hyperthyroidism and ophthalmopathy. Study-wide context: Initial diagnosis, before any treatment, was when peripheral blood was collected.

The source material, RNA transcripts, was used to amplify TCR beta CDR3 regions. The HTBI primer set was used in a first-round RT-PCR of the TCR CDR3. One entry per CDR3 protein results from TCRdb running MiXCR on the multiplex PCR reads. The sample has hundreds of thousands of distinct CDR3 sequences, 14% seen once. The sequenced sample was blood. The sequence came from a woman under 30 with Graves' hyperthyroidism. The chain recombines TRBV15 with TRBJ2-1; TRBD2 might be the D (6 bases). The CDR3 protein is CATSIAVSSYNEQFF. The CDR3 DNA reads as TGTGCCACCAGCATAGCGGTAAGCTCCTACAATGAGCAGTTCTTC.